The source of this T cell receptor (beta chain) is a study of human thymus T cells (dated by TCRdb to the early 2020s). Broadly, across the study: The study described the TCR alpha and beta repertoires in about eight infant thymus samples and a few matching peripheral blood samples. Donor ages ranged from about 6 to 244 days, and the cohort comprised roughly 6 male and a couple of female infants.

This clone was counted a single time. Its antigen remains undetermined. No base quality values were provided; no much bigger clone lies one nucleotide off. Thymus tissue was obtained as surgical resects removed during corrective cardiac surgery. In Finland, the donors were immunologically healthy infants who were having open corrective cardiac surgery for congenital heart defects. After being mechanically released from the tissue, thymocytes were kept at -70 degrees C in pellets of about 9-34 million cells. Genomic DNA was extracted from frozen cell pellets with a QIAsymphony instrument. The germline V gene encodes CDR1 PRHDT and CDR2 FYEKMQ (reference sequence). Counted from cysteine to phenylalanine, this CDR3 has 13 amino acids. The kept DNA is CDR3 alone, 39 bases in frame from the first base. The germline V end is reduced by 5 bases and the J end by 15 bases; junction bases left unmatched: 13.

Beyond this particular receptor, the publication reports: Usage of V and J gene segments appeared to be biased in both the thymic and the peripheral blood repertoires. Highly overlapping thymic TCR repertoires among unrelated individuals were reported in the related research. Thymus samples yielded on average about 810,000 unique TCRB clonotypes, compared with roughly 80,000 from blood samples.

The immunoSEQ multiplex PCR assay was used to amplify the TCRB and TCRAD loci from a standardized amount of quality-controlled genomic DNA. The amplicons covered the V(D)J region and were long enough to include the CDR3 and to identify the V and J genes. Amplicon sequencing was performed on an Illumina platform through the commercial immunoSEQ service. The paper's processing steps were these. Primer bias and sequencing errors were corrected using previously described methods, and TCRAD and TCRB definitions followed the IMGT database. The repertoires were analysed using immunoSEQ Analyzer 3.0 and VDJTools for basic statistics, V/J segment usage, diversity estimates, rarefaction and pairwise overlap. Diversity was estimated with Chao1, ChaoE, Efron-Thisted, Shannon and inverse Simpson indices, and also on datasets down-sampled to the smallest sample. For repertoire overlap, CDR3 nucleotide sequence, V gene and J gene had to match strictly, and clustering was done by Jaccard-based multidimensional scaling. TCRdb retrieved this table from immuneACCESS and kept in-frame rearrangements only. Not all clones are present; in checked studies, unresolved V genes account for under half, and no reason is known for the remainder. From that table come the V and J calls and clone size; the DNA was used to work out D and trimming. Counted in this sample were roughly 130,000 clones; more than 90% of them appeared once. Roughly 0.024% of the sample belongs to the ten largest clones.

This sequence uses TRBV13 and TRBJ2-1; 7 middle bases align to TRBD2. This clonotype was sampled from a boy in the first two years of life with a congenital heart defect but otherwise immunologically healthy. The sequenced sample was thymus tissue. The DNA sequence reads TGTGCCAGCAGCCCCGGGCTAGCGGCCCATCCGTTCTTC. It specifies CASSPGLAAHPFF. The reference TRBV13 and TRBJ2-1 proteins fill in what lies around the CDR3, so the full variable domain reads AAGVIQSPRHLIKEKRETATLKCYPIPRHDTVYWYQQGPGQDPQFLISFYEKMQSDKGSIPDRFSAQQFSDYHSELNMSSLELGDSALYFCASSPGLAAHPFFGPGTRLTVL.